A single sample is the source of the 17 T cell receptor beta chains below, sequenced in a study of cytomegalovirus exposure and HLA in healthy donors. Use of 60 Vbeta and 13 Jbeta primers characterized the PCR. Only in-frame clones appear in the TCRdb table, and some are missing; sequencing was by immunoSEQ multiplex PCR. Here the sample spans around 160,000 clones, 75% to 85% being singletons. Sequenced: PBMCs. The receptors here all came from a male donor in good health and CMV-seropositive.

The chain links TRBV11-2 to TRBJ2-7; 8 bases agree with TRBD2. Germline CDR1 reads SGHAT; CDR2 reads FQNNGV. This CDR3 comprises 14 residues. The trim removed 2 bases at V and 7 bases at J, leaving 7 bases unmatched. CDR3 residues: CASSLLAGGVEQYF. Written as DNA, the CDR3 is TGTGCCAGCAGCTTATTGGCGGGGGGAGTTGAGCAGTACTTC.

This chain connects TRBV5-1 to TRBJ1-1; a possible D gene is TRBD1 (6 bases). CDR3 size: 15 residues. Per the germline V gene, CDR1 is SGHRS and CDR2 is YFSETQ. V lost 0 bases to trimming and J lost 7 bases, with 16 bases between them. CDR3 in amino acids: CASSLDSQGHGEAFF. DNA of the CDR3: TGCGCCAGCAGCTTGGACTCCCAGGGGCACGGTGAAGCTTTCTTT.

The CDR3 here is CASSLPPGTLVTEAFF. CDR3 coding DNA: TGTGCCAGCAGCTTACCCCCGGGGACATTAGTCACTGAAGCTTTCTTT. V and J are TRBV7-2 and TRBJ1-1, with D tentatively TRBD1 (6 bases). Germline CDR1 reads SGHTA; CDR2 reads FQGNSA. V was cut by 2 bases and J by 4 bases, with 17 bases left in between. CDR3 length: 16 residues.

This sequence joins TRBV27 and TRBJ2-5; TRBD2 might be the D (6 bases). The DNA end lines up better with TRBJ2-7; the J call may be wrong. The V gene's germline CDR1 is MNHEY and CDR2 SMNVEV (reference sequence). The CDR3 length is 14 residues. In DNA form, the CDR3 reads TGTGCCAGCAGTTTGCGGGGACCCTCCTACGAGCAGTACTTC. This codes for CASSLRGPSYEQYF.

V and J are TRBV12-5 and TRBJ2-7, with 7 positions matching TRBD2. Germline CDR1 and CDR2: LGHNT and FRNRAP. CDR3 length equals 16 residues. The V and J ends lost 0 bases and 0 bases, in that order; junction bases with no gene match: 5. The chain's CDR3 is CASGLVTGTTSYEQYF. In nucleotides, the CDR3 is TGTGCTAGTGGTTTGGTGACCGGGACTACCTCCTACGAGCAGTACTTC.

This clone was found a few times. The gene calls are TRBV4-1 and TRBJ2-6; a weak D match, TRBD1 (6 bases). Germline V lookup: CDR1 MGHRA, CDR2 YSYEKL. V was trimmed by 2 bases and J by 0 bases, leaving 23 bases between them. The CDR3 length is 21 residues. In DNA form, the CDR3 reads TGCGCCAGCAGCCAACTTTTAATCACCGGGACAAGGAGCTCTGGGGCCAACGTCCTGACTTTC. This encodes CASSQLLITGTRSSGANVLTF.

CDR3 loop: CASGFEVSRYVSYEQYF. CDR3 DNA sequence: TGTGCTAGTGGTTTCGAGGTTTCCCGATACGTCTCCTACGAGCAGTACTTC. This chain connects TRBV12-5 to TRBJ2-5; D is ambiguous. TRBJ2-7 matches the DNA end more closely, so the J call is doubtful. The CDR3 is 17 residues long. Per the germline V gene, CDR1 is LGHNT and CDR2 is FRNRAP.

The chain uses TRBV5-1 and TRBJ2-7, with D tentatively TRBD1 (5 bases). Deletions cut 2 bases from V and 6 bases from J, with 12 bases between. Germline V lookup: CDR1 SGHRS, CDR2 YFSETQ. The CDR3 has 13 residues. CDR3 DNA sequence: TGCGCCAGCAGCTTTTCAGGGTTGGGCGAGCAGTACTTC. Amino acid sequence: CASSFSGLGEQYF.

The gene calls are TRBV4-1 and TRBJ1-6, with D perhaps matching TRBD1 (5 bases). Germline V lookup: CDR1 MGHRA, CDR2 YSYEKL. CDR3 size: 16 residues. Trimming pared 5 bases from V and 11 bases from J, leaving 22 bases between. Here the CDR3 DNA reads TGCGCCAGCAGCGGAGGCCGGGGGACGTCCTGGGCACCCCTCCACTTT. This translates into CASSGGRGTSWAPLHF.

The gene calls are TRBV5-4 and TRBJ2-2; 13 bases are shared with TRBD2. The CDR3 totals 16 residues. Germline lookup yields CDR1 SGHNT and CDR2 YYREEE (reference sequence). V shed 3 bases and J 6 bases; nucleotides not matched to a gene: 5. The CDR3 DNA reads TGTGCCAGCAGCTCGAAACTAGCGGGGGGGCCCGGGGAGCTGTTTTTT. Amino acid sequence: CASSSKLAGGPGELFF.

This chain connects TRBV4-2 to TRBJ2-1, with D tentatively TRBD2 (6 bases). Trimming pared 0 bases from V and 0 bases from J, leaving 9 bases between. From germline, CDR1 is LGHNA and CDR2 YNFKEQ. CDR3 length: 16 residues. DNA of the CDR3: TGTGCCAGCAGCCAAGATGGGGGGAGCTCCTACAATGAGCAGTTCTTC. Translating gives CASSQDGGSSYNEQFF.

The chain recombines TRBV15 with TRBJ1-5; TRBD1 aligns across 11 bases. V lost 3 bases, J lost 7 bases, and 5 bases stayed unmatched. Per the germline V gene, CDR1 is LNHNV and CDR2 is YYDKDF (reference sequence). The CDR3 totals 15 residues. The CDR3 DNA follows: TGTGCCACCAGCAGTGGACAGGGGGCAGACCAGCCCCAGCATTTT. Translation: CATSSGQGADQPQHF.

The rearrangement joins TRBV7-3 to TRBJ2-1, with TRBD2 matching over 7 bases. CDR1 and CDR2 (germline): SGHTA, FQGTGA. This CDR3 contains 16 residues. The J segment lost 10 bases and the V segment lost 5 bases, leaving 17 bases of the junction unmatched. CDR3 coding DNA: TGTGCCAGCAGCGCCGATTGGGCTAGCGGAGCCCAAGAGCAGTTCTTC. Translating gives CASSADWASGAQEQFF.

This chain joins TRBV27 and TRBJ2-3; D unresolved. Germline CDR1 is MNHEY and CDR2 is SMNVEV (reference sequence). Trimming left V 3 bases short and J 1 base short, with 14 bases between. CDR3 length equals 16 residues. The chain's CDR3 is CASSFLLAAGTDTQYF. DNA of the CDR3: TGTGCCAGCAGTTTTCTGCTGGCGGCCGGCACAGATACGCAGTATTTT.

This clone occurred many times. J is TRBJ2-2 and V is TRBV6-4, with TRBD2 matching 9 bases. Looked up from germline, CDR1 is MRHNA and CDR2 is SNTAGT. The trim removed 0 bases at V and 4 bases at J, leaving 3 bases unmatched. The CDR3 consists of 16 residues. The CDR3, as DNA: TGTGCCAGCAGTGACTCCCGCGGGGGGGCCACCGGGGAGCTGTTTTTT. Encoded protein: CASSDSRGGATGELFF.

The CDR3 nucleotides are TGCGCCAGCAGCTCCGTTTGGGACAGGCAATCCTACGAGCAGTACTTC. It encodes CASSSVWDRQSYEQYF. The chain joins TRBV5-1 to TRBJ2-7; TRBD1 agrees at 8 bases. The CDR3 consists of 16 residues. The V gene end was trimmed by 3 bases and the J gene end by 1 base; junction bases not matched to a gene: 9. In germline, CDR1 is SGHRS, CDR2 YFSETQ. Using reference TRBV5-1 and TRBJ2-7 for the parts outside the CDR3, the full variable domain is KAGVTQTPRYLIKTRGQQVTLSCSPISGHRSVSWYQQTPGQGLQFLFEYFSETQRNKGNFPGRFSGRQFSNSRSEMNVSTLELGDSALYLCASSSVWDRQSYEQYFGPGTRLTVT.

The chain combines TRBV11-1 with TRBJ2-2, with D perhaps TRBD1 (5 bases). Trimming removed 10 bases at V and 4 bases at J, with 19 bases between. CDR1 is SGHAT and CDR2 is FQDESV in the germline V gene (reference sequence). This CDR3 region has 15 residues. CDR3 in amino acids: CANNDSRSATGELFF. The DNA for the CDR3 is TGTGCCAACAACGACAGTCGTTCGGCCACCGGGGAGCTGTTTTTT.